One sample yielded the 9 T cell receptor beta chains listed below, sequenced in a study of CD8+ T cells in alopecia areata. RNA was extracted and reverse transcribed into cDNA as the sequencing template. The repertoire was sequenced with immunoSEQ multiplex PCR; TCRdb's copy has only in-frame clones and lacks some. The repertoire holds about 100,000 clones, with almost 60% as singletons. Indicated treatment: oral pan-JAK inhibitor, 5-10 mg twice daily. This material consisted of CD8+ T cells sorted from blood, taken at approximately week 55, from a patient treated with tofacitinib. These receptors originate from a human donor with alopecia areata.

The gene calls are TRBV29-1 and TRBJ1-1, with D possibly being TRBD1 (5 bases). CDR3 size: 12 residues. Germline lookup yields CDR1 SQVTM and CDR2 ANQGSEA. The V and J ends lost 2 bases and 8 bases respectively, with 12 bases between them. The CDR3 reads CSVESQGVEAFF. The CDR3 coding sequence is TGCAGCGTTGAATCGCAAGGGGTGGAAGCTTTCTTT.

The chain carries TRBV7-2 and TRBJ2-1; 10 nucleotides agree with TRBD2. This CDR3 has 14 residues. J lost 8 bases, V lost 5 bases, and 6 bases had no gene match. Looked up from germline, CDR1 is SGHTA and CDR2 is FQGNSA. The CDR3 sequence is CASSRAGGPYEQFF. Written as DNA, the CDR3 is TGTGCCAGCAGCCGAGCGGGGGGGCCTTATGAGCAGTTCTTC. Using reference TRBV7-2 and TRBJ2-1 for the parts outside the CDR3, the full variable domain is GAGVSQSPSNKVTEKGKDVELRCDPISGHTALYWYRQSLGQGLEFLIYFQGNSAPDKSGLPSDRFSAERTGGSVSTLTIQRTQQEDSAVYLCASSRAGGPYEQFFGPGTRLTVL.

The DNA of the CDR3 is TGTGCCAGCAGCTTGGCCAGGGGCCAGCCCCAGCATTTT. Translated, it gives CASSLARGQPQHF. The V gene is TRBV5-6, the J gene TRBJ1-5; maybe TRBD1 (6 bases). The ends were cut back, 0 bases at V and 7 bases at J, with 8 bases in the middle. The germline gives CDR1 SGHDT, CDR2 YYEEEE. This CDR3 region has 13 residues.

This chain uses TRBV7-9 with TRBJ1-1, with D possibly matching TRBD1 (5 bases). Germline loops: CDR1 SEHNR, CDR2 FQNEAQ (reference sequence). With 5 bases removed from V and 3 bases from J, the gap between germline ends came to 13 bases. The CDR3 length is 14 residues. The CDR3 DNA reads TGTGCCAGCAGCCTACCGGGGGTGGACACTGAAGCTTTCTTT. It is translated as CASSLPGVDTEAFF.

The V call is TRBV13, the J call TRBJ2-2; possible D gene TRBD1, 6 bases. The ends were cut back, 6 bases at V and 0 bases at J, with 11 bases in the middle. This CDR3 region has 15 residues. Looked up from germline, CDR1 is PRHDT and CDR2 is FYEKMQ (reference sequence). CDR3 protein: CASSPGTTNTGELFF. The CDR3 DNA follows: TGTGCCAGCAGTCCCGGGACAACGAACACCGGGGAGCTGTTTTTT.

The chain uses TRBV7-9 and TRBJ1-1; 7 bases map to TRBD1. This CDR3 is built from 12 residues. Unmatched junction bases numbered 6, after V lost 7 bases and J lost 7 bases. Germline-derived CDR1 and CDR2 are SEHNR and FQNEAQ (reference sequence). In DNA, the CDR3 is TGTGCCAGCAAGGGGGCAGGGGATGAAGCTTTCTTT. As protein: CASKGAGDEAFF.

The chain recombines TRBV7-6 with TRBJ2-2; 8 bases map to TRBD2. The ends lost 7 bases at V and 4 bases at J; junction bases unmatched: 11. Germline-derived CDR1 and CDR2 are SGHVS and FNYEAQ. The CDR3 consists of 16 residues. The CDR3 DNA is TGTGCCAGCACCCGGTCCCTAGCGGGTATCACCGGGGAGCTGTTTTTT. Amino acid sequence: CASTRSLAGITGELFF.

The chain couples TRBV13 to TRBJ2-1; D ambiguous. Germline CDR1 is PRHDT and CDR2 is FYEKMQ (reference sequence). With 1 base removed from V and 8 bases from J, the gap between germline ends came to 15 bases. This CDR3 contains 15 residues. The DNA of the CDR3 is TGTGCCAGCAGCTTAGCGGAATTGATCTCCGATGAGCAGTTCTTC. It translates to CASSLAELISDEQFF.

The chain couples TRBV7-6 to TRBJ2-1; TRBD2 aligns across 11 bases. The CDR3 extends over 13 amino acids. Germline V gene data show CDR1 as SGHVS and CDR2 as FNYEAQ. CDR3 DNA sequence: TGTGCAGCTAGCGGGGGGCCGGGAAATGAGCAGTTCTTC. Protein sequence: CAASGGPGNEQFF.